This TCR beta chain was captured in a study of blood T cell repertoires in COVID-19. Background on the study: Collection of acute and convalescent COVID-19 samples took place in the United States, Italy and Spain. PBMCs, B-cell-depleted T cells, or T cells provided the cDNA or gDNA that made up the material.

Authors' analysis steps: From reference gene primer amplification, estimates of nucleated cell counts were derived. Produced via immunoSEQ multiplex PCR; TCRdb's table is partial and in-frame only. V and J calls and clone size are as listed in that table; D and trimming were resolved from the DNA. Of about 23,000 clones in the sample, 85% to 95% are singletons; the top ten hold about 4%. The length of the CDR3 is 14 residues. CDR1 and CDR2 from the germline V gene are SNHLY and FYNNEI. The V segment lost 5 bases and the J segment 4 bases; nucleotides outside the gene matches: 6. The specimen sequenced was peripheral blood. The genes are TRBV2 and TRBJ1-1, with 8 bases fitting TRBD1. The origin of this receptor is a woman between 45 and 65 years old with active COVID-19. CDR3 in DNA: TGTGCCAGCAGTTCAGGGGGCAGCGTCACTGAAGCTTTCTTT. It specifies CASSSGGSVTEAFF.